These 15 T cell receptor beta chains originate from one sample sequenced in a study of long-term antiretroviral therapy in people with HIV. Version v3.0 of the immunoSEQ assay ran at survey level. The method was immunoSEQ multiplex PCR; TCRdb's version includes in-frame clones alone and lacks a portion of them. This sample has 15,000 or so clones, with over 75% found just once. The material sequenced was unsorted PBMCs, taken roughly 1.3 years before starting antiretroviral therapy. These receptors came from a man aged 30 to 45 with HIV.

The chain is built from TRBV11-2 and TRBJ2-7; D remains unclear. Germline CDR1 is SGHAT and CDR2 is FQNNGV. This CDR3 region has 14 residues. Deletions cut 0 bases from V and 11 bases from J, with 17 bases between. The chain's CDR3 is CASSLEGIELGKYF. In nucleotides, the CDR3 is TGTGCCAGCAGCTTAGAGGGAATTGAGCTGGGAAAGTACTTC.

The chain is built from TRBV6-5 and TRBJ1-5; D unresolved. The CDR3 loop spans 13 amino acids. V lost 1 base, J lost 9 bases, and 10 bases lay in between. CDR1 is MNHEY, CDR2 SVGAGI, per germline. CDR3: CASSYFSLGPQHF. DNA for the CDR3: TGTGCCAGCAGTTACTTTTCCCTGGGGCCCCAGCATTTT.

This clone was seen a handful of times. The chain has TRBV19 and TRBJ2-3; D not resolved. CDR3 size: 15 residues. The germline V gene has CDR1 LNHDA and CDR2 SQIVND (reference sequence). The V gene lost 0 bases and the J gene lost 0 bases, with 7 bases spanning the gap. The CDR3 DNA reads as TGTGCCAGTAGTATAGATCTGCTGAGCACAGATACGCAGTATTTT. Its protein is CASSIDLLSTDTQYF. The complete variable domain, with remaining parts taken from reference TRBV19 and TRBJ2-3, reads DGGITQSPKYLFRKEGQNVTLSCEQNLNHDAMYWYRQDPGQGLRLIYYSQIVNDFQKGDIAEGYSVSREKKESFPLTVTSAQKNPTAFYLCASSIDLLSTDTQYFGPGTRLTVL.

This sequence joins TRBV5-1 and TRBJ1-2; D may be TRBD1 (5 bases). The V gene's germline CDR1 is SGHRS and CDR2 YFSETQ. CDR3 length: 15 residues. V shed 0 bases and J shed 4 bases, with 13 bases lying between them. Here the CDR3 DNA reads TGCGCCAGCAGCTTGGCAGCACAGGTCGGCTATGGCTACACCTTC. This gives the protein CASSLAAQVGYGYTF.

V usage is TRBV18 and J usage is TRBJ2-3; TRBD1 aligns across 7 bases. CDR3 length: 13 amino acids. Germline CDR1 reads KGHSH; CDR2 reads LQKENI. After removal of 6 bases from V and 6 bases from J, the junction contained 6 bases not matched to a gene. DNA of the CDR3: TGTGCCAGCTCCACGGGACAGTCCGATACGCAGTATTTT. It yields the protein CASSTGQSDTQYF.

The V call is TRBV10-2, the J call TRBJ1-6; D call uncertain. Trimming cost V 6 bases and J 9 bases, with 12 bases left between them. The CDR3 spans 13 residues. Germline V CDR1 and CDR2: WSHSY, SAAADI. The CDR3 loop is CASRIKLGSPLHF. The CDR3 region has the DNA TGCGCCAGCAGAATAAAGCTAGGTTCACCCCTCCACTTT.

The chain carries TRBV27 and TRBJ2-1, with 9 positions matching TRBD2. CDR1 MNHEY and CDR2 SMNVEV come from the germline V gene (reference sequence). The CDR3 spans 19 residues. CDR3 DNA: TGTGTCACGCGCGGGGGGGCCCCATTAGAACAAAGCTCCTACAATGAGCAGTTCTTC. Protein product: CVTRGGAPLEQSSYNEQFF.

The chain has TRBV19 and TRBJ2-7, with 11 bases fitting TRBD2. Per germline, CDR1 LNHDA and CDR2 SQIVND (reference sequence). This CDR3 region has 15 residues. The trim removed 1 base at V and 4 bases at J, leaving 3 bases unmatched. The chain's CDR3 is CASSIGLAGRYEQYF. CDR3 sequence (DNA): TGTGCCAGTAGTATAGGACTAGCGGGACGTTACGAGCAGTACTTC.

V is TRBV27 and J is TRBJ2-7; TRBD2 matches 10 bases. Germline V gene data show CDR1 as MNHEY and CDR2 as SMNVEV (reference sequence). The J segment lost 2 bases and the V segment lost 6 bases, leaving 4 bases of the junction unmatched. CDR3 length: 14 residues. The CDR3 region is CASRVAGGTYEQYF. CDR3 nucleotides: TGTGCCAGCAGGGTAGCGGGAGGAACCTACGAGCAGTACTTC.

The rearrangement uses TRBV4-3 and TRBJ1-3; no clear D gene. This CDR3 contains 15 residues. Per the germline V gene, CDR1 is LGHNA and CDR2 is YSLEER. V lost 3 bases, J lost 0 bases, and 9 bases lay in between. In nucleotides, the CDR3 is TGCGCCAGCAGCCAGGCGGGGAGCTCTGGAAACACCATATATTTT. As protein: CASSQAGSSGNTIYF.

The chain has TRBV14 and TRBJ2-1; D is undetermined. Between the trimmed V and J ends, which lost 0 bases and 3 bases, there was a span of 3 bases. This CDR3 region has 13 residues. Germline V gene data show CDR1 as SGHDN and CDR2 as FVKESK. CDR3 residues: CASSQDFYNEQFF. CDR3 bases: TGTGCCAGCAGCCAAGATTTCTACAATGAGCAGTTCTTC.

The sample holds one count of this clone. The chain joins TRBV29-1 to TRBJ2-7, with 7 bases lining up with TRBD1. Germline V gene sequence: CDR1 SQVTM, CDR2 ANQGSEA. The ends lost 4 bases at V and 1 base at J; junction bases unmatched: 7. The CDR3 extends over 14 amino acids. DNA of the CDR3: TGCAGCGTTGGGGGAAAGGGACAGTCCTACGAGCAGTACTTC. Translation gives CSVGGKGQSYEQYF.

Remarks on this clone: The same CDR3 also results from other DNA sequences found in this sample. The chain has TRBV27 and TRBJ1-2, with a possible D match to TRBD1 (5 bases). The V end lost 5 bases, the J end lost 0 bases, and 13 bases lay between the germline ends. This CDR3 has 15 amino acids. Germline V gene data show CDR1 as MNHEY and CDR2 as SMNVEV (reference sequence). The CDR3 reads CASSVGGTANYGYTF. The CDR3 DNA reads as TGTGCCAGCAGTGTGGGGGGTACAGCTAACTATGGCTACACCTTC.

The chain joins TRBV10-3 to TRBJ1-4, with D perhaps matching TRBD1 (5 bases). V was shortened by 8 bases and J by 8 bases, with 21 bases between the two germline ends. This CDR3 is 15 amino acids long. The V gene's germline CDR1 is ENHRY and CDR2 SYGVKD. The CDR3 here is CAIADWGGRAEKLFF. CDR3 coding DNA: TGTGCCATCGCAGACTGGGGAGGCAGGGCCGAAAAACTGTTTTTT.

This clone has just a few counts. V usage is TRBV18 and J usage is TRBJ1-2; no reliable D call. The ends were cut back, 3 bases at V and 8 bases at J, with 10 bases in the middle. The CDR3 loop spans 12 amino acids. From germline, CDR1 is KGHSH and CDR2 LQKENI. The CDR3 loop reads CASSPSGAGYTF. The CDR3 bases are TGTGCCAGCTCACCTTCTGGAGCGGGCTACACCTTC.